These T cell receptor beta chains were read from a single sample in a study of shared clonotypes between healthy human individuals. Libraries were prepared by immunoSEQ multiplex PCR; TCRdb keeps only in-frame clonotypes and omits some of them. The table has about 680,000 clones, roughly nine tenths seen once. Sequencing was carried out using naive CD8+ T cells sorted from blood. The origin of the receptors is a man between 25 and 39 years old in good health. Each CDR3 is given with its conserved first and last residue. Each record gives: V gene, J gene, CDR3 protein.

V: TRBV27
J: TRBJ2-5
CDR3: CASSLTSGALQETQYF

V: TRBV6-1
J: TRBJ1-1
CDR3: CASSESTPDEAFF

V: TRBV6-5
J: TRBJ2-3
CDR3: CASSLGWTVTDTQYF

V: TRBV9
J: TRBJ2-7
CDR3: CASSVDGRQAYEQYF

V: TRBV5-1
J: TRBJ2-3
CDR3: CASSLVRVTDTQYF

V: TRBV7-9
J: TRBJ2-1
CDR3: CASSLGTPQMVF

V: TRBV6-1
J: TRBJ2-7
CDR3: CASSKRDLGYEQYF

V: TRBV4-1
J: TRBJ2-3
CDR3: CASSLGGSPSTDTQYF

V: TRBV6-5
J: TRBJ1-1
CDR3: CASNGETEAFF

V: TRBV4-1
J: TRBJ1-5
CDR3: CASSQDLGRPQPQHF

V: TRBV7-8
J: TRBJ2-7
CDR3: CASSSAEQNTYEQYF

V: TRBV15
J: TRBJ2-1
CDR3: CATSRDLGGSNNEQFF

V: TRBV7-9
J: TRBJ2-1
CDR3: CASSLNSGRLNEQFF

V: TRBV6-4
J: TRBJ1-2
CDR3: CASSDVGTDSYTF

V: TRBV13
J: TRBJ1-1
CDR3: CASSFWEENTEAFF

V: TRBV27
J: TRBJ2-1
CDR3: CASSPTLFGTSVAGEQFF

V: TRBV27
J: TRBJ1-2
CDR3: CASKLSSDGAYGYTF

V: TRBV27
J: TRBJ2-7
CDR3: CASSHGQAIPYEQYF